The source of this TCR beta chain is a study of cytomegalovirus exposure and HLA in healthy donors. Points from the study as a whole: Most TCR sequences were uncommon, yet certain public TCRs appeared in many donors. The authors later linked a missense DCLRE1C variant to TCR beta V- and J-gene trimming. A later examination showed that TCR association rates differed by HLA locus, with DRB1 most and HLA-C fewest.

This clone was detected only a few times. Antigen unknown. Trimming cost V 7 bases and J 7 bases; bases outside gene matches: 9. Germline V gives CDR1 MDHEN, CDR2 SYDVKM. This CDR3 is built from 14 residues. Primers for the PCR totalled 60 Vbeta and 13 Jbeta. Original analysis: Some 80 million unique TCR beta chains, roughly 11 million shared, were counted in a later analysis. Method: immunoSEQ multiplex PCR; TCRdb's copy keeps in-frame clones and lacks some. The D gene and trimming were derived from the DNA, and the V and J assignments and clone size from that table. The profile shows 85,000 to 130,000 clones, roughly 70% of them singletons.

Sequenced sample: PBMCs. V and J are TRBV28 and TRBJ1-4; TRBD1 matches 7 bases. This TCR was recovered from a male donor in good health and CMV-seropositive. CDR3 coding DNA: TGTGCCAGCACGGAGGCGGGACAGATTGAAAAACTGTTTTTT. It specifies CASTEAGQIEKLFF. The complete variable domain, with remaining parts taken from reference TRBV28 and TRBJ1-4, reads DVKVTQSSRYLVKRTGEKVFLECVQDMDHENMFWYRQDPGLGLRLIYFSYDVKMKEKGDIPEGYSVSREKKERFSLILESASTNQTSMYLCASTEAGQIEKLFFGSGTQLSVL.